The entry below gives a single TCR beta chain sequence along with its context. This CDR3 is 14 amino acids long. V was trimmed by 0 bases and J by 4 bases, leaving 8 bases between them. CDR1 SGHDT and CDR2 YYEEEE come from the germline V gene. This sample is part of a study of blood T cell repertoires in COVID-19. TCRdb keeps only in-frame clones here, not all; method: immunoSEQ multiplex PCR. The profile covers 32,000 or so clones, with roughly 86% appearing a single time and about 61% taken by the ten largest. The J gene is TRBJ1-3, the V gene TRBV5-6; D is undetermined. The receptor's source is a man in his 70s with acute or convalescent COVID-19. Sequences were obtained from peripheral blood. DNA of the CDR3: TGTGCCAGCAGCTTGGGGGTAGCGGGAAACACCATATATTTT. Protein product: CASSLGVAGNTIYF.